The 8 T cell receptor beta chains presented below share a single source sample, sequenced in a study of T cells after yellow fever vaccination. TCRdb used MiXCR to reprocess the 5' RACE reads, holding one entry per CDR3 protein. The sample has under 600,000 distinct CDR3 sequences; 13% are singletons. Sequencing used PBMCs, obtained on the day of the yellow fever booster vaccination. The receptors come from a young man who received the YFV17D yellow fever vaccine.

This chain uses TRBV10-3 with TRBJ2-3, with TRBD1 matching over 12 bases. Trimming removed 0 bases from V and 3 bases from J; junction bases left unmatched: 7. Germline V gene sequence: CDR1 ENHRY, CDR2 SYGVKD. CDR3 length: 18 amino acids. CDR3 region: CAISESLPGQGATDTQYF. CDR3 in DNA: TGTGCCATCAGTGAGTCGTTACCGGGACAGGGGGCAACAGATACGCAGTATTTT.

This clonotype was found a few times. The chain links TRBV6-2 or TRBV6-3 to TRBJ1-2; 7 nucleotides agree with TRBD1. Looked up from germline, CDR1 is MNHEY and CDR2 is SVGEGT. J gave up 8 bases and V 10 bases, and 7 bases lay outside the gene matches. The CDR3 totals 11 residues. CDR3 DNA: TGTGCCACCTTCCGGGGACAGGGCTACACCTTC. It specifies CATFRGQGYTF.

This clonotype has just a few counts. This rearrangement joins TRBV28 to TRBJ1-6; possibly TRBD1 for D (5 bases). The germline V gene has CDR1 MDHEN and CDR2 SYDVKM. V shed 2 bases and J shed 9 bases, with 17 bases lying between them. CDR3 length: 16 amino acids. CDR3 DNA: TGTGCCAGCAGTTTAAGAACCTCTCCGGGGGGTTCACCCCTCCACTTT. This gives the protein CASSLRTSPGGSPLHF.

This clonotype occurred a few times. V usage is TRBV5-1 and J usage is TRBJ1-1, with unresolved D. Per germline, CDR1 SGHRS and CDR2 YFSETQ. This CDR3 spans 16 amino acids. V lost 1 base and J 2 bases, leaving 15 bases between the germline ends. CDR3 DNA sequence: TGCGCCAGCAGCTTGCTCGCGGGTATCGGAAACACTGAAGCTTTCTTT. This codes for CASSLLAGIGNTEAFF.

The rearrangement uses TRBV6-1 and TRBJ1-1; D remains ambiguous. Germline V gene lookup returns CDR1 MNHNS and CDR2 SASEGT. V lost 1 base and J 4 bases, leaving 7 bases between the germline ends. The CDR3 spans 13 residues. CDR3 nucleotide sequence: TGTGCCAGCAGTGAAGGCCCGGGCACTGAAGCTTTCTTT. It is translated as CASSEGPGTEAFF.

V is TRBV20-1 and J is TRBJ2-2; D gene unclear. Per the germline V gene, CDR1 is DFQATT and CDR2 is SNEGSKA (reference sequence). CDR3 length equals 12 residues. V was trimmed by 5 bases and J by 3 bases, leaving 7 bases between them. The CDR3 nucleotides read TGCAGTGCTGGCCAGGACACCGGGGAGCTGTTTTTT. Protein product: CSAGQDTGELFF.

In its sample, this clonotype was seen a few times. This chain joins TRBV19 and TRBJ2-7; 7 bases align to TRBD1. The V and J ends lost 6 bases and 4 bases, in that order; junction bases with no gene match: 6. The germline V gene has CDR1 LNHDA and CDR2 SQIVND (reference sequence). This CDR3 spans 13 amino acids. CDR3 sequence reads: CASSLDREYEQYF. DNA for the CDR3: TGTGCCAGTAGCCTCGACAGGGAGTACGAGCAGTACTTC.

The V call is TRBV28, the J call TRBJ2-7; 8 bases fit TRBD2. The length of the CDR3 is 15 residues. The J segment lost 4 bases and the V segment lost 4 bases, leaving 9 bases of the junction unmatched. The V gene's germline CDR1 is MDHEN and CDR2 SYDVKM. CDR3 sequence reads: CASSSGGISEYEQYF. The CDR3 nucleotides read TGTGCCAGCAGTTCGGGGGGGATTTCTGAGTACGAGCAGTACTTC.